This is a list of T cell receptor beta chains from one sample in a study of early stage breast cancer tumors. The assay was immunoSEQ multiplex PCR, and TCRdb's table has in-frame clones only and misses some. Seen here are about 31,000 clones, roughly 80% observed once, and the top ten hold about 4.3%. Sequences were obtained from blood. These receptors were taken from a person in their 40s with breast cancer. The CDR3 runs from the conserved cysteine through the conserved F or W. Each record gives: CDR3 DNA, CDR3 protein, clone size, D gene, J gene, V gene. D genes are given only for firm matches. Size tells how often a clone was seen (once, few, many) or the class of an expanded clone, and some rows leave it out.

TGCAGCTCAAAAGGGACGCGCGACGGGGAGACCCAGTACTTC,CSSKGTRDGETQYF,.,.,TRBJ2-5,TRBV29-1
TGTGCCAGCAGTGAAGCTGTCGGGGTTAGTGCTTTCTTT,CASSEAVGVSAFF,once,.,TRBJ1-1,TRBV2
TGTGCCAGCAGCTTGACTCACCACAATGAGCAGTTCTTC,CASSLTHHNEQFF,once,.,TRBJ2-1,TRBV11-3
TGTGCCAGTAGTATGCAGGGTTCAGGGGGCAATCAGCCCCAGCATTTT,CASSMQGSGGNQPQHF,.,.,TRBJ1-5,TRBV19
TGTGCCAGCAGCAACTCTCCTAGCGGGAGTTACGAGCAGTACTTC,CASSNSPSGSYEQYF,.,.,TRBJ2-7,TRBV21-1
TGTGCCAGCCATGAGGGGTGGAACGGCTATGGCTACACCTTC,CASHEGWNGYGYTF,.,.,TRBJ1-2,TRBV2
TGTGCCAGCAGCCACAGGGGGCTTCTTTACGAGCAGTACTTC,CASSHRGLLYEQYF,.,TRBD1,TRBJ2-7,TRBV5-5
TGTGCCTGGAAATCCTGGACAGCAACTAATGAAAAACTGTTTTTT,CAWKSWTATNEKLFF,.,.,TRBJ1-4,TRBV30
TGTGCCAGCAGCTTTAGTTCGGGGACAGGGGGTAAGACCCAGTACTTC,CASSFSSGTGGKTQYF,.,TRBD1,TRBJ2-5,TRBV5-6
TGTGCCAGCTCACCTGACCGGGAGTATGGCTACACCTTC,CASSPDREYGYTF,.,.,TRBJ1-2,TRBV18
TGTGCCAGCATCCTTACCCCCCACGTCCGGCTGTTTTTT,CASILTPHVRLFF,.,.,TRBJ2-2,TRBV7-2
TGTGCCAGCAGCTCCCGGGGGCTAGCGGGAGTGGGTGCGGACACCGGGGAGCTGTTTTTT,CASSSRGLAGVGADTGELFF,.,TRBD2,TRBJ2-2,TRBV7-6
TGTGCCTCCCACGGTCAGAACTACGAGCAGTACTTC,CASHGQNYEQYF,once,.,TRBJ2-7,TRBV30
TGTGCCAGCAGCCGGACAGGGGATTTGGCAGATACGCAGTATTTT,CASSRTGDLADTQYF,.,TRBD1,TRBJ2-3,TRBV7-9
TGTGCCAGCTCACCTGGGACTAGCACAGATACGCAGTATTTT,CASSPGTSTDTQYF,.,.,TRBJ2-3,TRBV18
TGTGCCTGGACCCGGGGCCTGAGCTACGAGCAGTACTTC,CAWTRGLSYEQYF,.,.,TRBJ2-7,TRBV30
TGTGCCAGCAGCCCCATTGCCCTGACAGAACGAACGGGAACGGGGAGCACTGAAGCTTTCTTT,CASSPIALTERTGTGSTEAFF,.,.,TRBJ1-1,TRBV27
TGTGCCAGCAGTTCGGCCCTCTCGTTCTTTGGAGGGGTCAATGCCGGGGAGCTGTTTTTT,CASSSALSFFGGVNAGELFF,.,.,TRBJ2-2,TRBV28
TGTGCCAGCTCAAGCGGACAGGGGGTATCTCAGCCCCAGCATTTT,CASSSGQGVSQPQHF,.,TRBD1,TRBJ1-5,TRBV18
TGTGCCAGCAGTCTACAGGGGTTGTCCGGCTACACCTTC,CASSLQGLSGYTF,.,TRBD1,TRBJ1-2,TRBV11-3
TGCAGCGTTGCCCTACCCACTGAAGCTTTCTTT,CSVALPTEAFF,.,.,TRBJ1-1,TRBV29-1
TGCGCCAGCAGCTTGGCAGGACAGAGGCATCACGGGCAGTACTTC,CASSLAGQRHHGQYF,once,.,TRBJ2-7,TRBV5-1
TGTGCCAGCAGCTCGGGCCTCTCCTACGAGCAGTACTTC,CASSSGLSYEQYF,.,.,TRBJ2-7,TRBV5-6
TGTGCCAGCAGCCAGGAGACCGGGACAGGGGTTCACGAGCAGTACTTC,CASSQETGTGVHEQYF,.,TRBD1,TRBJ2-7,TRBV4-2
TGTGCCAGCAGCCAAGGACAGGGCACAGATACGCAGTATTTT,CASSQGQGTDTQYF,.,TRBD1,TRBJ2-3,TRBV7-2
TGTGCCAGCAGCCCAGGGACTACCGCCTACAATGAGCAGTTCTTC,CASSPGTTAYNEQFF,.,TRBD2,TRBJ2-1,TRBV7-3
TGTGCCAGCAGCCTCATGGGGGGACAGGCCGTGTCTGGCTACACCTTC,CASSLMGGQAVSGYTF,.,TRBD1,TRBJ1-2,TRBV7-6
TGTGCCAGCAGCTTCAAGCGGGAGGGCGGAGATACGCAGTATTTT,CASSFKREGGDTQYF,.,TRBD2,TRBJ2-3,TRBV7-9
TGTGCCAGCAGTTGGGCGGGAGACACAGATACGCAGTATTTT,CASSWAGDTDTQYF,.,TRBD2,TRBJ2-3,TRBV27
TGTGCCAGCGCTCTACAGGGAGCCTACGAGCAGTACTTC,CASALQGAYEQYF,few,.,TRBJ2-7,TRBV27
TGTGCCAGCAGCTTAGGAGGACAGGGCACCGGGGAGCTGTTTTTT,CASSLGGQGTGELFF,.,TRBD1,TRBJ2-2,TRBV7-2
TGCGCCAGCAGCCATCCAGGTGGGGACTACCGCAATGAGCAGTTCTTC,CASSHPGGDYRNEQFF,.,TRBD2,TRBJ2-1,TRBV4-1
TGTGCCACCAGCAGAGGTTATAGCGCGAATGAGCAGTTCTTC,CATSRGYSANEQFF,.,.,TRBJ2-1,TRBV15
TGTGCCAGCAGCTTAGAGGCATCCCTAGCGGGCCAACGACCGGACAATGAGCAGTTCTTC,CASSLEASLAGQRPDNEQFF,.,TRBD2,TRBJ2-1,TRBV11-3
TGTGCCAGCAGCTCCCCCTGGAGCACTGAAGCTTTCTTT,CASSSPWSTEAFF,few,.,TRBJ1-1,TRBV7-9
TGTGCCAGCAGTTACAATTTTAAGCTGGAGGACTATGGCTACACCTTC,CASSYNFKLEDYGYTF,.,.,TRBJ1-2,TRBV6-5
TGTGCTAGTGGAACGGGACAGGGGTTGAGCTCTGGAAACACCATATATTTT,CASGTGQGLSSGNTIYF,.,TRBD1,TRBJ1-3,TRBV12-5
TGTGCCAGCAGTCCTACTAGGTTAAGAAGCACAGATACGCAGTATTTT,CASSPTRLRSTDTQYF,once,.,TRBJ2-3,TRBV27
TGTGCCATCAGTGAGTCGACTAGCGGGAGATACGAGCAGTACTTC,CAISESTSGRYEQYF,.,TRBD2,TRBJ2-7,TRBV10-3
TGTGCCATCAGTGAGTCGGGAAGTACCTACGAGCAGTACTTC,CAISESGSTYEQYF,.,.,TRBJ2-7,TRBV10-3
TGTGCCAGCAGTCGTTCTCCGGAGGCCTATGGCTACACCTTC,CASSRSPEAYGYTF,few,.,TRBJ1-2,TRBV27
TGTGCCAGCAGCTTCGCAGGCCAGCTAGGCACAGATACGCAGTATTTT,CASSFAGQLGTDTQYF,.,.,TRBJ2-3,TRBV7-8
TGTGCCAGCAAAACTACGGGATTAGTGGGAGGATACACCTTC,CASKTTGLVGGYTF,.,.,TRBJ1-2,TRBV6-6
TGTGCCAGCAGTTACTCAGACAGGGGCTACGAGCAGTACTTC,CASSYSDRGYEQYF,.,TRBD1,TRBJ2-7,TRBV6-5
TGTGCCAGCAGCAAATTCCCTGGACAGGGGGGCTCCACCTCCTACGAGCAGTACTTC,CASSKFPGQGGSTSYEQYF,.,.,TRBJ2-7,TRBV21-1